This T cell receptor (beta chain) was documented in a study of Ad26.COV2.S vaccination and SARS-CoV-2 variants. The wider study: The trial was COV1001 and the donor's arm was Ad26.COV2.S. Regarding the study as a whole: It is possible that the TCR breadth and depth analyses underestimated the total T cell responses.

Treatment defined: 15 to 20 received Ad26.COV2.S at low or high dose, single or two shots; roughly five received placebo; per-sample allocation not given. Specimen acquisition occurred on day 63 following the initial vaccine or placebo injection. An Ad26 vector was used to express Wuhan-strain SARS-CoV-2 spike as the vaccine. A remark on this clone: Its specificity is unknown.

Germline V gene data show CDR1 as MRHNA and CDR2 as SNTAGT. The CDR3 covers 13 residues. V shed 6 bases and J shed 2 bases, with 10 bases lying between them. Clones were read by immunoSEQ multiplex PCR, and TCRdb kept only the in-frame ones, dropping some. Here the sample spans about 440,000 clones, about 90% being singletons. The source material was peripheral blood, sampled in a trial of Ad26.COV2.S vaccine versus placebo. The source of this sequence is a person aged 18-65 years who received the Ad26.COV2.S COVID-19 vaccine or a placebo. The chain combines TRBV6-4 with TRBJ1-1; D may be TRBD1 (5 bases). The CDR3 region is CASSVDSNTEAFF. The CDR3 nucleotides are TGTGCCAGCAGCGTAGACAGTAACACTGAAGCTTTCTTT.